This T cell receptor beta chain appears in the sequencing data of a study of cytomegalovirus exposure and HLA in healthy donors. Germline V gene data show CDR1 as LNHNV and CDR2 as YYDKDF (reference sequence). The V gene lost 0 bases and the J gene lost 3 bases, with 6 bases spanning the gap. The length of the CDR3 is 13 residues. Assay: immunoSEQ multiplex PCR; the TCRdb copy retains only in-frame clones and omits some. The data contain approximately 150,000 clones, 87% of them singletons. This clone appeared once. Sequenced input: PBMCs. This TCR came from a man younger than 35 in good health and CMV-seropositive. This chain uses TRBV15 with TRBJ2-7; D call uncertain. The CDR3 coding sequence is TGTGCCACCAGCAGAGATGGAGACTACGAGCAGTACTTC. Amino acid sequence: CATSRDGDYEQYF.